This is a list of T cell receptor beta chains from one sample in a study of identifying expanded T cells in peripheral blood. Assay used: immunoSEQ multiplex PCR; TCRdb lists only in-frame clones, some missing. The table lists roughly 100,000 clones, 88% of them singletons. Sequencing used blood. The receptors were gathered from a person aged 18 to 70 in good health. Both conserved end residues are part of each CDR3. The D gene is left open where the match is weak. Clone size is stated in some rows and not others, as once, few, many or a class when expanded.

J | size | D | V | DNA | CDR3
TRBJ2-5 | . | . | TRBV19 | TGTGCCAGTAGTAGGCAAATCGGGGGAGAGACCCAGTACTTC | CASSRQIGGETQYF
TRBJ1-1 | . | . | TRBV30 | TGTGCCTGGACTAAGGAGGGTAACACTGAAGCTTTCTTT | CAWTKEGNTEAFF
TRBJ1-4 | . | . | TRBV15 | TGTGCCACCAGCAGAGACCCAGTGGAAAAACTGTTTTTT | CATSRDPVEKLFF
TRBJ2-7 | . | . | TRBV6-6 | TGTGCCAGCAGCCCCTCTCACCGGGGGTACGAGCAGTACTTC | CASSPSHRGYEQYF
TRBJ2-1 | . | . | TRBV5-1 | TGCGCCAGCAGCTTGGCCCCAGGGTCCTACAATGAGCAGTTCTTC | CASSLAPGSYNEQFF
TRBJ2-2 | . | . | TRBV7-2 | TGTGCCAGCAGACAAGACAGGGCGGGGACCGGGGAGCTGTTTTTT | CASRQDRAGTGELFF
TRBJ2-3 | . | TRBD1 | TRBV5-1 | TGCGCCAGCAGCTCATCTCCAAAGACAGGGGGTTCAGATACGCAGTATTTT | CASSSSPKTGGSDTQYF
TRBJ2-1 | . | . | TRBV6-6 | TGTGCCAGCTTAGGGGCCGGGGGTTCATACAATGAGCAGTTCTTC | CASLGAGGSYNEQFF
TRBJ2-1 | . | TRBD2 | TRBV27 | TGTGCCAGCAGTTTTACGATAGCGGGAGGCAATGAGCAGTTCTTC | CASSFTIAGGNEQFF
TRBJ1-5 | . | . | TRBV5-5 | TGTGCCAGCAGCTCCGGGACAAATAGCAATCAGCCCCAGCATTTT | CASSSGTNSNQPQHF
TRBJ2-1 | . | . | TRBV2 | TGTGCCAGCAGTGACAGACCTCTTCCCCCTTACAATGAGCAGTTCTTC | CASSDRPLPPYNEQFF
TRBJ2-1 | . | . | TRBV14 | TGTGCCAGCAGCCTCAGGGTACAGTCCTACAATGAGCAGTTCTTC | CASSLRVQSYNEQFF
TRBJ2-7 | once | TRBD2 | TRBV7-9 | TGTGCCAGCAGCTCCGGAGCGGGAGGTGAGCAGTACTTC | CASSSGAGGEQYF
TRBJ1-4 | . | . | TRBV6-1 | TGTGCCAGCTCCTACGGTTCAACCGGGGGTGAAAAACTGTTTTTT | CASSYGSTGGEKLFF
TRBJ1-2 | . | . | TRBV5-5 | TGTGCCAGCAGCTTGGTGAGGGGGGTTAACTATGGCTACACCTTC | CASSLVRGVNYGYTF
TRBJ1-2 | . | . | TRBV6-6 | TGTGCCAGCAGTTACGGGGAGGCCTATGGCTACACCTTC | CASSYGEAYGYTF
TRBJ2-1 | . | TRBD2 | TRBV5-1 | TGCGCCAGCAGCTTGACTAGCGGTAAGGATGAGCAGTTCTTC | CASSLTSGKDEQFF
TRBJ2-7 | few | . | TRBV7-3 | TGTGCCAGCAGCCTGTTCGGGGGGCAGATCTACGAGCAGTACTTC | CASSLFGGQIYEQYF
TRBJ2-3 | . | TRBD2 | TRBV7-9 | TGTGCCAGCAGGCCTCCACTAGCGGGAGAGAGCACAGATACGCAGTATTTT | CASRPPLAGESTDTQYF
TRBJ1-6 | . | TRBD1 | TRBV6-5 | TGTGCCAGCAGACCACCCGGGACAGGGAGTTCACCCCTCCACTTT | CASRPPGTGSSPLHF
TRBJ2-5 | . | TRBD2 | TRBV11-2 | TGTGCCAGCAGCTTCGGACTAGCGGGAGTCGAGACCCAGTACTTC | CASSFGLAGVETQYF
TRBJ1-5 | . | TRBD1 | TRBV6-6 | TGTGCCAGCAGTTACCGGGACAGAGATCAGCCCCAGCATTTT | CASSYRDRDQPQHF
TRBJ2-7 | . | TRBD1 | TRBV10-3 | TGTGCCATCAGTGAGTCGTGGGACAGGGGAAACGAGCAGTACTTC | CAISESWDRGNEQYF
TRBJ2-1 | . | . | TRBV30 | TGTGCCTGGAGTTATGGCCCCTACAATGAGCAGTTCTTC | CAWSYGPYNEQFF
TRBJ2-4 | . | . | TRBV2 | TGTGCCAGCATACAGGGATTAGGTAAAAACATTCAGTACTTC | CASIQGLGKNIQYF
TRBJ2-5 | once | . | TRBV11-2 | TGTGCCAGCAGCTTAGATTATTCGTATGTCACAGGCCCTGGAGAGACCCAGTACTTC | CASSLDYSYVTGPGETQYF
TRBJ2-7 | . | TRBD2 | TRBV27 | TGTGCCAGCAGTTTATTGGCGGGAGTTTCCTACGAGCAGTACTTC | CASSLLAGVSYEQYF
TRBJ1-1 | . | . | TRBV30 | TGTGCCTGGGACAGGAACACTGAAGCTTTCTTT | CAWDRNTEAFF
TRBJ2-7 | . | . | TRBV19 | TGTGCCAGTAGTATGGGGCGGGACTCCTACGAGCAGTACTTC | CASSMGRDSYEQYF
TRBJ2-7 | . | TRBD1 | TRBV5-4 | TGTGCCAGCAGACCGGCAGGGGGCGCCCCCGGCGAGCAGTACTTC | CASRPAGGAPGEQYF
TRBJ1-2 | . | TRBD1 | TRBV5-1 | TGCGCCAGCAGCGGAGGACAGGGCGATGGCTACACCTTC | CASSGGQGDGYTF
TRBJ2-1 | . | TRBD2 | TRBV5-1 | TGCGCCAGCAGCTTGACTGTAAGTTCAATGGCGGGGGGCGACAATGAGCAGTTCTTC | CASSLTVSSMAGGDNEQFF
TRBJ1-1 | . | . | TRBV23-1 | TGCGCCAGCAGTCAATCTGTGACGCCAGGGACTACTGAAGCTTTCTTT | CASSQSVTPGTTEAFF
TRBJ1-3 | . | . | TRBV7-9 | TGTGCCAGCAGCTTCAGGATAGGAAACACCATATATTTT | CASSFRIGNTIYF
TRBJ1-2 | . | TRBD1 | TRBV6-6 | TGTGCCAGCAGTTTTCTTGGACAGGGGAACTATGGCTACACCTTC | CASSFLGQGNYGYTF
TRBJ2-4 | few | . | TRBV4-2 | TGTGCCAGCAGCCAGGTCCGGGAGTTAGCCAAAAACATTCAGTACTTC | CASSQVRELAKNIQYF
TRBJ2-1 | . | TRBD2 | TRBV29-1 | TGCAGCGTCCCCGGACTAGCGGGAGGCGAGTTCTTC | CSVPGLAGGEFF